These T cell receptor beta chains were read from a single sample in a study of blood T cell repertoires in COVID-19. The protocol was immunoSEQ multiplex PCR, while the TCRdb copy is restricted to in-frame clones and leaves out a portion. Altogether roughly 250,000 clones are present, 84% being singletons, with the ten largest covering roughly 8.6%. The sequenced sample was peripheral blood. The source of these receptors is a human donor in a cohort sampled during active COVID-19. Each CDR3 is given with its conserved first and last residue. The order of the fields is D gene, V gene, J gene, clone size, CDR3 DNA, CDR3 protein. The D gene is left open where the match is weak. Some rows have no size entry. The others give once, few or many, or a class for an expanded clone.

>NA|TRBV5-1|TRBJ2-3|NA
TGCGCCAGCAGCTTGGACGGAGATTATAGCACAGATACGCAGTATTTT
CASSLDGDYSTDTQYF
>TRBD1|TRBV7-9|TRBJ1-1|NA
TGTGCCAGCAGCGACGTGGGGCAGGGGGTTACTGAAGCTTTCTTT
CASSDVGQGVTEAFF
>NA|TRBV5-5|TRBJ1-1|NA
TGTGCCAGCAGATTTCGACAGAGGAACACTGAAGCTTTCTTT
CASRFRQRNTEAFF
>NA|TRBV5-1|TRBJ1-2|few
TGCGCCAGCGCCACTGGGGCGCGCGGCTACACCTTC
CASATGARGYTF
>TRBD1|TRBV28|TRBJ1-4|NA
TGTGCCAGCAGCTTGAGGACAGGAGTTAATGAAAAACTGTTTTTT
CASSLRTGVNEKLFF
>NA|TRBV6-4|TRBJ2-2|once
TGTGCCAGCAGTGTCGAACTGAACACCGGGGAGCTGTTTTTT
CASSVELNTGELFF
>TRBD1|TRBV2|TRBJ1-3|NA
TGTGCCAGCAGTGAAGGGCAGGGGGCTGGAAACACCATATATTTT
CASSEGQGAGNTIYF
>TRBD1|TRBV19|TRBJ1-4|NA
TGTGCCAGTAGTATAGTTCCTGACAGGGGGAATGAAAAACTGTTTTTT
CASSIVPDRGNEKLFF
>NA|TRBV7-3|TRBJ1-1|once
TGTGCCAGCAGCTTAGGGGGGTCCATGAACACTGAAGCTTTCTTT
CASSLGGSMNTEAFF
>NA|TRBV5-1|TRBJ1-2|NA
TGCGCCAGCAGCTGTCCTTATGAGAAGTACGCCCCACGACTCTGTGGCTACACCTTC
CASSCPYEKYAPRLCGYTF
>TRBD2|TRBV28|TRBJ2-1|NA
TGTGCCAGCAGTTTAGGCGGCGGGGGGTACAATGAGCAGTTCTTC
CASSLGGGGYNEQFF
>TRBD1|TRBV7-9|TRBJ1-6|few
TGTGCCAGCAGCTTAGCTCGACAGGGGCGGTCACCCCTCCACTTT
CASSLARQGRSPLHF
>NA|TRBV3-1/TRBV3-2|TRBJ1-6|NA
TGTGCCAGCAGCCGGAGGAATTCACCCCTCCACTTT
CASSRRNSPLHF
>TRBD2|TRBV7-8|TRBJ2-5|NA
TGTGCCAGCAGCTCCCGGACTAGCGGGGGCCAAGAGACCCAGTACTTC
CASSSRTSGGQETQYF
>NA|TRBV6-5|TRBJ2-1|NA
TGTGCCAGCAGTTACTCGAGCGGGTACAATGAGCAGTTCTTC
CASSYSSGYNEQFF
>TRBD1|TRBV11-2|TRBJ1-2|NA
TGTGCCAGCAGTTTAGACAGGGCCTATGGCTACACCTTC
CASSLDRAYGYTF
>NA|TRBV9|TRBJ2-7|NA
TGTGCCAGCAGCGTAGGTGTCTTCCCCTACGAGCAGTACTTC
CASSVGVFPYEQYF
>NA|TRBV12-3/TRBV12-4|TRBJ2-1|NA
TGTGCCAGCAGTGACTTAGCTGGCAATGAGCAGTTCTTC
CASSDLAGNEQFF
>NA|TRBV10-1|TRBJ2-1|NA
TGCGCCAGCAGTGAGAGACCCATCCAGGCATCCTACAATGAGCAGTTCTTC
CASSERPIQASYNEQFF
>NA|TRBV6-5|TRBJ1-5|NA
TGTGCCAGCATCTCAGGGGTGCAGCCCCAGCATTTT
CASISGVQPQHF
>NA|TRBV28|TRBJ2-7|NA
TGTGCCAGCAGTTTCCCACTAGCCCTCCCTTTCGAGCAGTACTTC
CASSFPLALPFEQYF
>TRBD2|TRBV7-2|TRBJ2-2|NA
TGTGCCAGCAGCCAAACCAGACTAGCGGGGACGAACACCGGGGAGCTGTTTTTT
CASSQTRLAGTNTGELFF
>NA|TRBV4-2|TRBJ2-7|NA
TGTGCCAGCAGCCAAGATCTCATGGGAGTATCCTACGAGCAGTACTTC
CASSQDLMGVSYEQYF
>NA|TRBV10-1|TRBJ2-7|NA
TGCGCCAGCAGTCCCCGGATCGCAGGGTCCTACGAGCAGTACTTC
CASSPRIAGSYEQYF
>NA|TRBV13|TRBJ2-5|NA
TGTGCCAGCAGCTTAGGACCCCAGTCAGAGACCCAGTACTTC
CASSLGPQSETQYF
>TRBD1|TRBV7-8|TRBJ1-5|NA
TGTGCCAGCAGCCCCGATTCGTCGGAGGGGGCCCGTGGTCAGCCCCAGCATTTT
CASSPDSSEGARGQPQHF
>NA|TRBV6-6|TRBJ1-6|NA
TGTGCCAGCAGTTCTCAGGGTGGCTCCTATAATTCACCCCTCCACTTT
CASSSQGGSYNSPLHF
>TRBD2|TRBV7-2|TRBJ2-3|NA
TGTGCCAGCAGCTTAAGACTAGCGGGAGATACGCAGTATTTT
CASSLRLAGDTQYF
>NA|TRBV29-1|TRBJ2-5|NA
TGCAGCGTTGACTCTCCGGGCCAAGAGACCCAGTACTTC
CSVDSPGQETQYF
>TRBD1|TRBV9|TRBJ2-5|NA
TGTGCCAGCAGCCCACAGGGGGCGGAAGAGACCCAGTACTTC
CASSPQGAEETQYF
>NA|TRBV18|TRBJ1-3|NA
TGTGCCAGCTCAACCGGGGTCGCAAACACCATATATTTT
CASSTGVANTIYF